This T cell receptor beta chain was documented in a study of cytomegalovirus exposure and HLA in healthy donors. Study-wide points: Among immune exposure information, only CMV serostatus was available.

The PCR was carried out with 60 Vbeta primers and 13 Jbeta primers. Original processing notes: As a later analysis found, there were 80 million to 90 million unique TCR beta chains, of which 8.5 million to 13 million were shared. The repertoire was sequenced with immunoSEQ multiplex PCR; TCRdb's copy has only in-frame clones and lacks some. D and trimming were read from the DNA, whereas the V and J calls and clone size are those reported in that table. Of around 140,000 clones listed, about two thirds are singletons. Worth noting for this clone: Antigen unknown.

Germline V gene sequence: CDR1 SNHLY, CDR2 FYNNEI. The length of the CDR3 is 16 residues. Losses at the gene ends were 5 bases for V and 8 bases for J; bases not matched to a gene: 12. The chain is built from TRBV2 and TRBJ1-4; 9 bases agree with TRBD1. The receptor's source is a woman in her thirties or forties in good health and CMV-seronegative. The sequenced material came from PBMCs. The CDR3 loop is CASSSGPDRGMEKLFF. The CDR3 bases are TGTGCCAGCAGTTCGGGTCCGGACAGGGGCATGGAAAAACTGTTTTTT.